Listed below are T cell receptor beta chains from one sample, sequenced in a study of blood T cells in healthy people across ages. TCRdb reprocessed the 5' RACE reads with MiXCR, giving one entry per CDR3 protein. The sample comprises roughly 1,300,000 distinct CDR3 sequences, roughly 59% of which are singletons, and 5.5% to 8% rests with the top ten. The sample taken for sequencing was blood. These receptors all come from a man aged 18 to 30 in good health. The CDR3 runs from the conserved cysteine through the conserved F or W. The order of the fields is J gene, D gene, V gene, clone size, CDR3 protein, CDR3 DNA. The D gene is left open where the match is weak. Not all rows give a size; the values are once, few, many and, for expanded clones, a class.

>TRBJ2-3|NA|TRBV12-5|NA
CASGLPRDNSTDTQYF
TGTGCTAGTGGTTTGCCACGGGACAATAGCACAGATACGCAGTATTTT
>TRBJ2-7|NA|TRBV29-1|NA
CSVGRTVYEQYF
TGCAGCGTTGGCCGGACTGTGTACGAGCAGTACTTC
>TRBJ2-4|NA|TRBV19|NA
CASSPWWGAQVAKNIQYF
TGTGCCAGTAGTCCCTGGTGGGGAGCGCAAGTAGCCAAAAACATTCAGTACTTC
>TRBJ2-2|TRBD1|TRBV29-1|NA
CSASGTGGVDTGELFF
TGCAGCGCCTCCGGGACAGGGGGCGTCGACACCGGGGAGCTGTTTTTT
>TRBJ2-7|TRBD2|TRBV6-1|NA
CASREEFKQYF
TGTGCCAGCCGGGAGGAGTTCAAGCAGTACTTC
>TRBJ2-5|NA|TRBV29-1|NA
CSVGGGGQETQYF
TGCAGCGTTGGTGGAGGGGGCCAAGAGACCCAGTACTTC
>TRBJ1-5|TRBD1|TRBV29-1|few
CSVRTGANQPQHF
TGCAGCGTCCGGACAGGGGCGAATCAGCCCCAGCATTTT
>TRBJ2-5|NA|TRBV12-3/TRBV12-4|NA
CASSFLGPQETQYF
TGTGCCAGCAGTTTCCTAGGGCCTCAAGAGACCCAGTACTTC
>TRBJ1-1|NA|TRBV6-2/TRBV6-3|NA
CASSRTISGVTEAFF
TGTGCCAGCAGTCGGACCATTTCAGGGGTAACTGAAGCTTTCTTT
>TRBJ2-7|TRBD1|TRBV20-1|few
CSAREQGPVYEQYF
TGCAGTGCTAGAGAACAGGGGCCGGTCTACGAGCAGTACTTC
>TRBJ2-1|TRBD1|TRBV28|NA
CASSLRDRARNSYNEQFF
TGTGCCAGCAGCCTTCGGGACAGGGCCCGAAACTCCTACAATGAGCAGTTCTTC
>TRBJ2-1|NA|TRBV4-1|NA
CASSQARENEQFF
TGCGCCAGCAGCCAAGCTAGAGAAAATGAGCAGTTCTTC
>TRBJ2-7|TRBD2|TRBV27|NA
CASSTKWTSGTSYEQYF
TGTGCCAGCAGTACAAAATGGACTAGCGGTACGTCCTACGAGCAGTACTTC
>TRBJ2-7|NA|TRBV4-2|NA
CASSQDPGSGEQYF
TGTGCCAGCAGCCAAGATCCGGGATCGGGCGAGCAGTACTTC
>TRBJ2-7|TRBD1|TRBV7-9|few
CASSLPRDSVTYEQYF
TGTGCCAGCAGCTTACCCCGGGACAGTGTAACCTACGAGCAGTACTTC
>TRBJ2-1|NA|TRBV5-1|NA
CASSWVGTQFLEQFF
TGCGCCAGCAGCTGGGTCGGGACGCAATTCTTAGAGCAGTTCTTC
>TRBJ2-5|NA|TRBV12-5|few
CASGLGQETQYF
TGTGCTAGTGGTTTGGGCCAAGAGACCCAGTACTTC
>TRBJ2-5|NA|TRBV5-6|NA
CANSLGADETQYF
TGTGCCAACAGCTTGGGGGCAGATGAGACCCAGTACTTC
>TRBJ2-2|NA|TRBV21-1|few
CASSKRRVGAGELFF
TGTGCCAGCAGCAAACGCAGGGTAGGCGCCGGGGAGCTGTTTTTT
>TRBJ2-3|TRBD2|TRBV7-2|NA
CASSASGGRNTQYF
TGTGCCAGCAGCGCTAGCGGGGGGAGGAATACGCAGTATTTT
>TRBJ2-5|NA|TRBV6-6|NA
CASSYSRKGVETQYF
TGTGCCAGCAGTTACTCGAGGAAGGGTGTGGAGACCCAGTACTTC
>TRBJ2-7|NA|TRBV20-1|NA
CSARDFLTAPAHEQYF
TGCAGTGCTAGAGATTTTTTGACGGCGCCAGCCCACGAGCAGTACTTC
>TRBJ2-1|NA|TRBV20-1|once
CSATPDAAYEQFF
TGCAGTGCAACCCCCGACGCAGCCTATGAGCAGTTCTTC
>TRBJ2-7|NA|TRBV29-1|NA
CSVRGPGYEQYF
TGCAGCGTCCGGGGGCCCGGCTACGAGCAGTACTTC
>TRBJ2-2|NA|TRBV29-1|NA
CSAYGGTGELFF
TGCAGCGCCTACGGTGGCACCGGGGAGCTGTTTTTT
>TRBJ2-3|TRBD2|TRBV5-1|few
CASGTTTDTQYF
TGCGCCAGCGGGACTACCACAGATACGCAGTATTTT
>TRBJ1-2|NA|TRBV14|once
CASSQVEAANYGYTF
TGTGCCAGCAGCCAAGTGGAGGCAGCTAACTATGGCTACACCTTC
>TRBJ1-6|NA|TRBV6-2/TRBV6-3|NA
CASSYAGSPGGNSPLHF
TGTGCCAGCAGTTACGCCGGGAGCCCCGGCGGGAATTCACCCCTCCACTTT
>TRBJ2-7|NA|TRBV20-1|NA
CSARDVGSSYEQYF
TGCAGTGCTAGAGATGTGGGGAGCTCCTACGAGCAGTACTTC
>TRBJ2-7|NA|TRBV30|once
CAWIGTPGYEQYF
TGTGCCTGGATAGGGACCCCCGGGTACGAGCAGTACTTC
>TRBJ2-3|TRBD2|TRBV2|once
CASTPTAGGPVDTQYF
TGTGCCAGCACTCCAACTGCGGGGGGGCCCGTAGATACGCAGTATTTT
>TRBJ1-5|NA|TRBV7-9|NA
CASSPNNNQPQHF
TGTGCCAGCAGCCCCAACAACAATCAGCCCCAGCATTTT
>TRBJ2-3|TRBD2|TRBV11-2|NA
CASSPRLAGGIADTQYF
TGTGCCAGCAGCCCCCGACTAGCGGGGGGGATCGCAGATACGCAGTATTTT
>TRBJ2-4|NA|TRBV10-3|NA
CAISEGTLAKNIQYF
TGTGCCATCAGTGAGGGGACTCTAGCCAAAAACATTCAGTACTTC
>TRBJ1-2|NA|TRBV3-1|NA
CASSHQGHAYGDGYTF
TGTGCCAGCAGCCACCAGGGGCATGCGTATGGGGATGGCTACACCTTC
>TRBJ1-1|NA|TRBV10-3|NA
CAISEYATEMNTEAFF
TGTGCCATCAGTGAGTATGCGACAGAAATGAACACTGAAGCTTTCTTT
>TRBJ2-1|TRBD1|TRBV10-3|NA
CAIRGEPGQGGNEQFF
TGTGCCATCAGGGGGGAGCCGGGACAGGGCGGCAATGAACAGTTCTTC
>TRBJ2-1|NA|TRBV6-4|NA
CASSDSNSPGDEQFF
TGTGCCAGCAGTGACTCGAATTCTCCCGGGGATGAGCAGTTCTTC
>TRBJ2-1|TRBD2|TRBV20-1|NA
CSTSVGNEQFF
TGCAGTACTAGCGTGGGGAATGAGCAGTTCTTC
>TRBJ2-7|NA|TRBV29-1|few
CSAEREGGAEQYF
TGCAGCGCAGAAAGGGAGGGGGGGGCCGAGCAGTACTTC
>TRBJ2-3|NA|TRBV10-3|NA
CAISGQDRTDTQYF
TGTGCCATCAGTGGACAGGATCGCACAGATACGCAGTATTTT
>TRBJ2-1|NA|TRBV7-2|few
CASSLGQLASYEQFF
TGTGCCAGCAGCTTGGGGCAGCTGGCTTCTTATGAGCAGTTCTTC
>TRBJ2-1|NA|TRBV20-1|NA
CSARRPIEGYNEQFF
TGCAGTGCTAGAAGACCCATTGAGGGCTACAATGAGCAGTTCTTC
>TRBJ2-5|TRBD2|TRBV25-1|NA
CASSEYPGLAVTETQYF
TGTGCCAGCAGTGAATACCCCGGACTAGCGGTTACTGAGACCCAGTACTTC
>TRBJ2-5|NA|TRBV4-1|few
CASSQDGAKPRETQYF
TGCGCCAGCAGCCAAGATGGGGCTAAGCCTCGGGAGACCCAGTACTTC
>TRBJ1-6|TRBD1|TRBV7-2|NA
CASSLDAGTGVSYNSPLHF
TGTGCCAGCAGCTTAGATGCCGGGACAGGGGTCTCCTATAATTCACCCCTCCACTTT